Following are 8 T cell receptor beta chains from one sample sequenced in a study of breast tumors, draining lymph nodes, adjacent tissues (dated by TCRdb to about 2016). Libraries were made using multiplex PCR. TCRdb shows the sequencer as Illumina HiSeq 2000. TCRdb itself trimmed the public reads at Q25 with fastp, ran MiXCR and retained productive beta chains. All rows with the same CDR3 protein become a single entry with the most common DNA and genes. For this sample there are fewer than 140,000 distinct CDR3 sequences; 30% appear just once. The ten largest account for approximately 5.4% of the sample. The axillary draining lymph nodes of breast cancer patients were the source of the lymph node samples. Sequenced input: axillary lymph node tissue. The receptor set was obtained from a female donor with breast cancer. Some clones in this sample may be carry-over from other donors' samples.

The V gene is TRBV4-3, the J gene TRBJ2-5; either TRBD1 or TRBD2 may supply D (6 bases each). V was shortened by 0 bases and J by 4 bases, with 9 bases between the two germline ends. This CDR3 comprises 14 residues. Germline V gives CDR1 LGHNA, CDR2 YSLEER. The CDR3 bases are TGCGCCAGCAGCCAAGAAGGGGGACTAGAGACCCAGTACTTC. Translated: CASSQEGGLETQYF.

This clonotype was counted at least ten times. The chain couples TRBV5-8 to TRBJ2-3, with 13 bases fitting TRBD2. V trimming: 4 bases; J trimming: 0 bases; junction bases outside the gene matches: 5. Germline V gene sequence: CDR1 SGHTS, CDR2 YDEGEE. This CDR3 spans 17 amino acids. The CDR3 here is CASSRGLAGTSTDTQYF. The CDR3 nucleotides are TGTGCCAGCAGCCGGGGACTAGCGGGGACGAGCACAGATACGCAGTATTTT. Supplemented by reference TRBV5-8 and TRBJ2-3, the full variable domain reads EAGVTQSPTHLIKTRGQQATLRCSPISGHTSVYWYQQALGLGLQFLLWYDEGEERNRGNFPPRFSGRQFPNYSSELNVNALELEDSALYLCASSRGLAGTSTDTQYFGPGTRLTVL.

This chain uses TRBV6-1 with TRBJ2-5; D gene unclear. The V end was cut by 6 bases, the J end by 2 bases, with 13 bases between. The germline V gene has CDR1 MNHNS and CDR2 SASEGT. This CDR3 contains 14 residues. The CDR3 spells CASRLGSRQETQYF. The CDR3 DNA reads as TGTGCCAGCAGACTGGGGTCTAGGCAAGAGACCCAGTACTTC.

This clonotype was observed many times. CDR3: CASSQDPRSYTF. The CDR3 region has the DNA TGTGCCAGCAGCCAAGACCCCAGGAGCTACACCTTC. The V call is TRBV3-1, the J call TRBJ1-2; no clear D. V was clipped by 0 bases and J by 9 bases, with 8 bases between them. Germline V gene sequence: CDR1 LGHDT, CDR2 YNNKEL (reference sequence). The CDR3 extends over 12 amino acids.

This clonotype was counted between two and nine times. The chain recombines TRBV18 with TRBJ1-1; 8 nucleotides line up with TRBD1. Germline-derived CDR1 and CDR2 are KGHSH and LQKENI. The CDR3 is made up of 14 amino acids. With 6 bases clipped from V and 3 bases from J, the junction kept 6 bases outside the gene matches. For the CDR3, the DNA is TGTGCCAGCTCGGCAGGGGGCGATTACACTGAAGCTTTCTTT. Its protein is CASSAGGDYTEAFF.

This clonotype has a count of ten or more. As DNA, the CDR3 is TGTGCCAGCAGCTTAGCGCTTCGGGAAAACATTCAGTACTTC. This encodes CASSLALRENIQYF. The chain recombines TRBV7-9 with TRBJ2-4, with D hard to call. The CDR3 consists of 14 residues. The germline CDR1 and CDR2 sequences are SEHNR and FQNEAQ (reference sequence). The germline V and J ends were trimmed by 0 bases and 5 bases, with 8 bases remaining between them.

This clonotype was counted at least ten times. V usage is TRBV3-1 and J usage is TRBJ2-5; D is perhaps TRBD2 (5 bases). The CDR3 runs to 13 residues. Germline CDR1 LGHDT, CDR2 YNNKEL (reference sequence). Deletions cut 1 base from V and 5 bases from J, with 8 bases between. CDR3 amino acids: CASSQALVETQYF. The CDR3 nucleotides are TGTGCCAGCAGCCAAGCACTAGTGGAGACCCAGTACTTC.

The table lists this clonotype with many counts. The CDR3 DNA reads as TGTGCCAGCATCAAGTGGGGGGCAGGGGAGGATGGCTACACCTTC. It codes for CASIKWGAGEDGYTF. This chain uses TRBV12-3 or TRBV12-4 with TRBJ1-2, with TRBD1 as a possible D gene (6 bases). The CDR3 is 15 amino acids. The germline V and J ends were trimmed by 7 bases and 6 bases, with 21 bases remaining between them.